This TCR beta chain was sequenced during a study of neurological immune-mediated disorders. Study-level background: Among about 35 multiple sclerosis patients, about 31 were relapsing-remitting and 3 were secondary progressive. General study findings and limits: No expanded-clone CDR3 amino acid sequence recurred across subjects, suggesting private TCR-beta repertoires.

This clonotype was observed at least ten times. The antigen remains unidentified. Germline CDR1 MNHEY, CDR2 SVGAGI. This CDR3 has 16 residues. The V and J ends lost 4 bases and 4 bases, in that order; junction bases with no gene match: 6. The cDNA was produced through 5'RACE with 10-nucleotide random UMIs. Sequencing runs each yielded over 160 million TCR-beta sequences from 15-18 subjects. Using its own MiXCR run on the 5' RACE reads, TCRdb lists one record per CDR3 protein. The sample contains around 130,000 distinct CDR3 sequences, roughly 3.2% of which appear only once. The specimen was PBMCs. This clonotype originated in a woman aged 25 to 39 with multiple sclerosis. This chain connects TRBV6-5 to TRBJ2-1; 11 positions agree with TRBD2. CDR3 in amino acids: CASSWGVAGGYNEQFF. The CDR3 bases are TGTGCCAGCAGTTGGGGGGTAGCGGGGGGGTACAATGAGCAGTTCTTC.